This TCR beta chain is drawn from a study of blood T cell repertoires in COVID-19. Overall study context: Whether acute or convalescent, the COVID-19 samples came from the United States, Italy and Spain. Sources were T cells, B-cell-depleted T cells, or PBMCs; the material itself was cDNA or gDNA.

This clone was counted only a few times. The CDR3 is 15 residues long. Germline CDR1 ENHRY, CDR2 SYGVKD. The junction had 4 bases not matched to a gene; V was cut back by 10 bases and J by 2 bases. Under the authors' procedure: The authors estimated nucleated cell counts from reference gene primer amplification. Profiling relied on immunoSEQ multiplex PCR, and the TCRdb table lists in-frame clones only, not all of them. V and J calls and clone size follow that table, whereas D and trimming were derived from the DNA. The sample gives approximately 88,000 clones, 75% to 90% of which show up once; roughly 15% is in the top ten.

The sequence came from a male donor with acute or convalescent COVID-19. The chain employs TRBV10-3 and TRBJ2-3; TRBD2 aligns across 15 bases. Sequences were obtained from peripheral blood. The CDR3 is CATGTSGGNTDTQYF. The DNA for the CDR3 is TGTGCCACCGGGACTAGCGGGGGGAACACAGATACGCAGTATTTT.